The 2 T cell receptor beta chains listed next were all sequenced from one sample in a study of control samples from healthy donors and cancer patients. Sequenced by immunoSEQ multiplex PCR; TCRdb stores in-frame clones only, minus some. Among 150,000 to 200,000 clones listed, 96% were seen once. Sequenced material: blood. Receptors were obtained from a woman aged 25 to 39 in good health.

The chain uses TRBV28 and TRBJ2-6; D is possibly TRBD1 (6 bases). V was cut by 4 bases and J by 0 bases, with 19 bases left in between. Germline-derived CDR1 and CDR2 are MDHEN and SYDVKM. This CDR3 region has 19 residues. The CDR3 protein is CASSYRYQGTSSGANVLTF. CDR3 DNA: TGTGCCAGCAGTTACCGGTACCAGGGGACCAGCTCTGGGGCCAACGTCCTGACTTTC. Full variable domain (remainder filled in from reference TRBV28 and TRBJ2-6): DVKVTQSSRYLVKRTGEKVFLECVQDMDHENMFWYRQDPGLGLRLIYFSYDVKMKEKGDIPEGYSVSREKKERFSLILESASTNQTSMYLCASSYRYQGTSSGANVLTFGAGSRLTVL.

This clone has a single count. The chain links TRBV9 to TRBJ1-1, with 7 bases aligning to TRBD1. This CDR3 has 18 residues. With 6 bases clipped from V and 1 base from J, the junction kept 18 bases outside the gene matches. Germline V gene lookup returns CDR1 SGDLS and CDR2 YYNGEE. In DNA, the CDR3 is TGTGCCAGCACCAGGGCCCCGCGACGCCAGGGGGGGAACACTGAAGCTTTCTTT. It specifies CASTRAPRRQGGNTEAFF. The entire variable domain, with the rest obtained from reference TRBV9 and TRBJ1-1, is as follows: DSGVTQTPKHLITATGQRVTLRCSPRSGDLSVYWYQQSLDQGLQFLIQYYNGEERAKGNILERFSAQQFPDLHSELNLSSLELGDSALYFCASTRAPRRQGGNTEAFFGQGTRLTVV.